Presented here are 11 T cell receptor beta chains from one specimen sequenced in a study of blood T cell repertoires in COVID-19. This table comes from immunoSEQ multiplex PCR, and its TCRdb copy is limited to in-frame clones, with some not included. The sample lists roughly 82,000 clones, 80% to 90% seen once, with over 15% in the top ten. Sequences were obtained from peripheral blood. The receptor set was obtained from a woman aged 60 to 75 with acute or convalescent COVID-19.

This chain uses TRBV19 with TRBJ1-2; D possibly corresponds to TRBD1 (6 bases). The CDR3 runs to 15 residues. Germline-derived CDR1 and CDR2 are LNHDA and SQIVND (reference sequence). Between the trimmed V and J ends, which lost 7 bases and 7 bases, there was a span of 22 bases. The CDR3 loop is CASTGQQGSVIGYTF. DNA of the CDR3: TGTGCCAGTACCGGACAACAGGGTTCCGTGATTGGCTACACCTTC.

The CDR3 protein is CASTQDSDSYEQYF. In DNA form, the CDR3 reads TGCGCCAGCACCCAGGACAGTGACTCCTACGAGCAGTACTTC. This rearrangement joins TRBV5-1 to TRBJ2-7, with TRBD1 as a possible D gene (6 bases). From germline, CDR1 is SGHRS and CDR2 YFSETQ. The CDR3 consists of 14 residues. Trimming cost V 6 bases and J 0 bases, with 13 bases left between them.

DNA for the CDR3: TGTGCCTGGAGTAGACTAGCGGGGAGTAGTGAGCAGTTCTTC. Translated: CAWSRLAGSSEQFF. The V call is TRBV30, the J call TRBJ2-1, with TRBD2 identical over 11 bases. The germline CDR1 and CDR2 sequences are GTSNPN and SVGIG (reference sequence). The J segment lost 9 bases and the V segment lost 2 bases, leaving 6 bases of the junction unmatched. This CDR3 region has 14 residues.

V usage is TRBV5-1 and J usage is TRBJ2-3; D is ambiguous. Germline-derived CDR1 and CDR2 are SGHRS and YFSETQ. The length of the CDR3 is 15 residues. Trimming removed 0 bases at V and 2 bases at J, with 10 bases between. CDR3 residues: CASSLVQASTDTQYF. CDR3 DNA sequence: TGCGCCAGCAGCTTGGTCCAGGCCTCCACAGATACGCAGTATTTT.

V is TRBV4-1 and J is TRBJ2-3, with TRBD2 identical over 11 bases. The V segment lost 4 bases and the J segment 0 bases; nucleotides outside the gene matches: 9. The CDR3 is 18 amino acids. The germline V gene has CDR1 MGHRA and CDR2 YSYEKL. The CDR3 is CASSLRLTSGTSTDTQYF. CDR3 coding DNA: TGCGCCAGCAGCCTCCGGCTGACTAGCGGGACTAGCACAGATACGCAGTATTTT.

This clone was picked up one time. V is TRBV9 and J is TRBJ2-1, with TRBD1 as a possible D gene (6 bases). Trimming cost V 5 bases and J 9 bases, with 24 bases left between them. This CDR3 has 16 amino acids. Germline V CDR1 and CDR2: SGDLS, YYNGEE. In nucleotides, the CDR3 is TGTGCCAGCAGTGTGGCGGGTTCAGGGGCTTTTGCTGAGCAGTTCTTC. Its translation: CASSVAGSGAFAEQFF. Complete variable domain (other parts from reference TRBV9 and TRBJ2-1): DSGVTQTPKHLITATGQRVTLRCSPRSGDLSVYWYQQSLDQGLQFLIQYYNGEERAKGNILERFSAQQFPDLHSELNLSSLELGDSALYFCASSVAGSGAFAEQFFGPGTRLTVL.

The genes are TRBV20-1 and TRBJ1-2; the D is unclear. The CDR3 covers 11 residues. Germline V gene sequence: CDR1 DFQATT, CDR2 SNEGSKA (reference sequence). V lost 6 bases and J lost 7, with 12 bases in between. The DNA for the CDR3 is TGCAGTGCGGTCCAGAATGGTGGCTACACCTTC. Translation gives CSAVQNGGYTF.

V usage is TRBV3-1 (or the pseudogene TRBV3-2) and J usage is TRBJ2-3; D not resolved. V dropped 2 bases and J dropped 5 bases, with 2 bases sitting between them. CDR1 is LGHDT, CDR2 YNNKEL, per germline (reference sequence). The CDR3 has 11 residues. The CDR3 coding sequence is TGTGCCAGCAGCCAACGAGATACGCAGTATTTT. As protein: CASSQRDTQYF.

This clone has just one count. The genes are TRBV10-3 and TRBJ1-6; a possible D gene is TRBD1 (6 bases). V lost 2 bases to trimming and J lost 4 bases, with 15 bases between them. The CDR3 has 17 amino acids. CDR1 ENHRY and CDR2 SYGVKD come from the germline V gene. The CDR3: CAISERPGEWYNSPLHF. As DNA, the CDR3 is TGTGCCATCAGTGAGCGACCAGGGGAGTGGTATAATTCACCCCTCCACTTT.

V and J are TRBV9 and TRBJ1-1, with unresolved D. Germline V CDR1 and CDR2: SGDLS, YYNGEE. V was shortened by 3 bases and J by 3 bases, with 6 bases between the two germline ends. There are 12 residues in the CDR3. The CDR3 DNA reads as TGTGCCAGCAGCGCGGACTACACTGAAGCTTTCTTT. The encoded protein is CASSADYTEAFF.

This sequence joins TRBV3-1 (or the pseudogene TRBV3-2) and TRBJ2-7; a weak D match, TRBD2 (5 bases). This CDR3 region has 12 residues. V was cut by 0 bases and J by 6 bases, with 6 bases left in between. Per the germline V gene, CDR1 is LGHDT and CDR2 is YNNKEL (reference sequence). Here the CDR3 DNA reads TGTGCCAGCAGCCAAGAACTAGGCGAGCAGTACTTC. Translation gives CASSQELGEQYF.